This TCR beta chain was profiled in a study of blood T cells in healthy people across ages. Study context: Capture via template switching afforded approximately one barcoded beta molecule per two T cells.

This CDR3 spans 14 amino acids. CDR1 and CDR2 from the germline V gene are SGHRS and YFSETQ. J was trimmed by 2 bases and V by 6 bases; bases with no gene match: 2. This clonotype was detected only a few times. For the second PCR, which ran for 7 to 11 cycles, a sample-barcoded 5' primer and a J-beta primer mix were used. Each cDNA molecule was tagged by a template-switch adaptor that had 12 random nucleotides. TCRdb re-analysed the 5' RACE reads in MiXCR, keeping a single row per CDR3 protein. The data hold roughly 500,000 distinct CDR3 sequences, with roughly 28% observed a single time. The chain joins TRBV5-1 to TRBJ2-6, with 7 bases matching TRBD1. The sample consisted of blood. The TCR was taken from an older woman in good health. The CDR3 bases are TGCGCCAGCAATAGGGGGCCTGGGGCCAACGTCCTGACTTTC. Its protein product is CASNRGPGANVLTF.